The clone carrying this T cell receptor (beta chain) was seen repeatedly, ten times or more. The antigen is undetermined. The sample is drawn from a study of T-cell reconstitution after alpha-beta-depleted transplantation in children. The study's findings and limits: Two months or so post-transplant, alpha-beta T cells reportedly derived from several hundred expanded graft clones. From newly produced T cells came most of the T-cell counts and diversity one year after transplant. The high TCRbeta diversity at day 60 in some patients came from surviving recipient T cells and thymic progenitors.

Unique molecular identifiers were incorporated into the prepared TCRbeta library. TCRdb processed the PCR reads anew with MiXCR; each CDR3 protein has one entry. The sample includes hundreds of thousands of distinct CDR3 sequences, over 7.5% seen only once; the top ten take approximately 8.6%. Sequenced material: peripheral blood, taken 360 days after TCRalphabeta/CD19-depleted stem cell transplant. The source is a female patient aged 2 to 10 who had a stem cell transplant for Fanconi anemia, so the T cells may come from the graft donor.

Here the CDR3 DNA reads TGTGCCAGCAGATACGGACAGGGGTCCTACGAGCAGTACTTC. Amino acids: CASRYGQGSYEQYF. This sequence joins TRBV6-5 and TRBJ2-7; 9 nucleotides match TRBD1. The V gene end was trimmed by 6 bases and the J gene end by 1 base; junction bases not matched to a gene: 4. Germline values: CDR1 MNHEY, CDR2 SVGAGI. The CDR3 is made up of 14 amino acids.